Below, 8 T cell receptor beta chains from the same sample are listed, as sequenced in a study of response to subunit inactivated influenza vaccine. Each CDR3 protein gets one entry after TCRdb re-called the RT-PCR reads with MiXCR. Among hundreds of thousands of distinct CDR3 sequences listed, over 9.5% were seen once. Material: PBMCs from blood, obtained on the day of vaccination. Receptor source: a man aged 50-59 years who received an inactivated influenza vaccine.

This clonotype was found a few times. The chain uses TRBV11-2 and TRBJ2-5, with 7 bases that match TRBD1. Germline CDR1 SGHAT, CDR2 FQNNGV. The CDR3 is 14 residues long. With V trimmed by 7 bases and J by 4 bases, 9 bases remained unmatched. In DNA form, the CDR3 reads TGTGCCAGCACTTTCCGAGGGGGCGGAGAGACCCAGTACTTC. Residues: CASTFRGGGETQYF.

This clonotype was seen a handful of times. This chain uses TRBV12-3 or TRBV12-4 with TRBJ1-5; D gene uncertain. Trimming took 2 bases from V and 10 from J, leaving 18 bases between them. This CDR3 is 15 amino acids long. The CDR3 region is CASSLQYRGGGPQHF. The CDR3 region has the DNA TGTGCCAGCAGTTTACAATACCGGGGTGGTGGTCCCCAGCATTTT.

The sample holds many counts of this clonotype. The chain is built from TRBV5-5 and TRBJ2-1; the D is unclear. CDR1 SGHKS and CDR2 YYEKEE come from the germline V gene (reference sequence). V was trimmed by 4 bases and J by 10 bases, leaving 12 bases between them. There are 12 residues in the CDR3. CDR3 DNA: TGTGCCAGCAGCCCGACGGGCCGGGAGCAGTTCTTC. Translated, it gives CASSPTGREQFF.

The sample holds a few counts of this clonotype. The chain employs TRBV11-1 and TRBJ2-3; TRBD2 matches 8 bases. There are 16 residues in the CDR3. Losses at the gene ends were 5 bases for V and 5 bases for J; bases not matched to a gene: 12. In germline, CDR1 is SGHAT, CDR2 FQDESV (reference sequence). CDR3 DNA: TGTGCCAGCAGCCAGGCCGGAGCGGGGGCGGGAGATACGCAGTATTTT. The encoded protein is CASSQAGAGAGDTQYF.

This clonotype was recorded a few times. The J gene is TRBJ1-3, the V gene TRBV3-1, with D unclear. Trimming left V 2 bases short and J 0 bases short, with 14 bases between. Germline CDR1 LGHDT, CDR2 YNNKEL (reference sequence). This CDR3 spans 17 amino acids. The CDR3 sequence: CASSQIQRPSSGNTIYF. CDR3 coding DNA: TGTGCCAGCAGCCAAATCCAAAGGCCTTCCTCTGGAAACACCATATATTTT.

This clonotype was seen repeatedly, ten times or more. The rearrangement links TRBV10-3 to TRBJ1-1, with D maybe TRBD1 (6 bases). With 9 bases removed from V and 1 base from J, the gap between germline ends came to 9 bases. Looked up from germline, CDR1 is ENHRY and CDR2 is SYGVKD. The CDR3 sequence is 12 residues long. In DNA form, the CDR3 reads TGTGCCATAGGACAGCAGAACACTGAAGCTTTCTTT. It codes for CAIGQQNTEAFF.

The V call is TRBV28, the J call TRBJ1-2; D may be TRBD1 (6 bases). Germline V gene sequence: CDR1 MDHEN, CDR2 SYDVKM. Trimming removed 5 bases from V and 9 bases from J, with 25 bases in between. The CDR3 totals 16 residues. The CDR3 loop reads CASSPTSSGTPGRYTF. DNA for the CDR3: TGTGCCAGCAGTCCTACGTCCTCCGGGACACCCGGACGCTACACCTTC.

This chain uses TRBV2 with TRBJ2-5; a weak D match, TRBD1 (5 bases). Germline CDR1 SNHLY, CDR2 FYNNEI. V dropped 1 base and J dropped 2 bases, with 11 bases sitting between them. The CDR3 is 15 residues long. The CDR3 loop is CASSEVGGAQETQYF. For the CDR3, the DNA is TGTGCCAGCAGTGAAGTGGGTGGGGCACAAGAGACCCAGTACTTC.